Sequencing of this TCR beta chain was carried out in a study of cytomegalovirus exposure and HLA in healthy donors. On this clone itself: Its antigen is not known.

The CDR3 contains 14 residues. V was clipped by 4 bases and J by 1 base, with 11 bases between them. Germline V gives CDR1 SGHNT, CDR2 YYREEE (reference sequence). Study results and caveats: Follow-up analysis seemed to connect common viral pathogens with several of the most significant clusters identified. A later analysis found TCR association rates differed by HLA locus, highest for DRB1 and lowest for HLA-C.

The primer mix had 60 Vbeta and 13 Jbeta primers. Only in-frame clones appear in the TCRdb table, and some are missing; sequencing was by immunoSEQ multiplex PCR. The sample includes about 160,000 clones. Sequencing used PBMCs. The J gene is TRBJ1-1, the V gene TRBV5-4; no clear D gene. This receptor was taken from a man under 40 in good health and CMV-seronegative. The CDR3, as DNA: TGTGCCAGCAGCGATGACACCCGGAACACTGAAGCTTTCTTT. Amino acids: CASSDDTRNTEAFF. The full variable domain, in which reference TRBV5-4 and TRBJ1-1 provide the parts outside the CDR3, is ETGVTQSPTHLIKTRGQQVTLRCSSQSGHNTVSWYQQALGQGPQFIFQYYREEENGRGNFPPRFSGLQFPNYSSELNVNALELDDSALYLCASSDDTRNTEAFFGQGTRLTVV.